This record concerns one T cell receptor (beta chain) sequence. Its antigen is unidentified. This record comes from a study of T cells after yellow fever vaccination. TCRdb ran MiXCR on the 5' RACE reads and lists one entry per CDR3 protein. The sample includes around 550,000 distinct CDR3 sequences, roughly a fifth of them seen just once. Study results and limitations: Weaker, the secondary response peaked sooner, at day 5 versus 15. The presence of abundant clonotypes contaminating from the bulk population was possible in FACS-sorted repertoires. Once the booster was given, most primary-vaccination clones reappeared, at approximately 97% for CD4 and approximately 88% for CD8.

This specimen consisted of PBMCs, obtained 15 days after the yellow fever booster vaccination. The receptor was isolated from a man aged 30-40 years who received the YFV17D yellow fever vaccine.

The CDR3 is CASSIGQGRGPQHF. The CDR3 DNA follows: TGCGCCAGCAGCATCGGACAGGGAAGGGGGCCCCAGCATTTT. V is TRBV5-1 and J is TRBJ1-5; 8 nucleotides line up with TRBD1. Germline V gives CDR1 SGHRS, CDR2 YFSETQ. J gave up 9 bases and V 4 bases, and 9 bases lay outside the gene matches. This CDR3 is built from 14 residues.